This T cell receptor (beta chain) originates from a study of Graves' ophthalmopathy and Graves' hyperthyroidism. For the study at large: There was a collection of peripheral blood at initial diagnosis, before any treatment.

The starting material, around 9.3 ml of fresh peripheral blood, provided the PBMCs. Amplification of TCR beta CDR3 regions used RNA transcripts. First-round RT-PCR used HTBI primers; second-round multiplex PCR followed. In TCRdb, the multiplex PCR reads were re-called with MiXCR into one record per CDR3 protein. Among around 670,000 distinct CDR3 sequences listed, 35% to 50% were seen once. The TCR sequence derives from an adult man with Graves' ophthalmopathy. What was sequenced was peripheral blood.

The CDR3 spells CSASSPGGSPLHF. CDR3 sequence (DNA): TGCAGTGCCAGCAGTCCGGGGGGCTCACCCCTCCACTTT. This rearrangement joins TRBV20-1 to TRBJ1-6; perhaps TRBD1 as D (6 bases). The CDR3 runs to 13 residues. Germline V CDR1 and CDR2: DFQATT, SNEGSKA (reference sequence). The germline V and J ends were trimmed by 6 bases and 10 bases, with 16 bases remaining between them.